Below, one T cell receptor (beta chain) is given with its context. These data come from a study of control samples from healthy donors and cancer patients. Using immunoSEQ multiplex PCR, the repertoire was profiled, and TCRdb retains in-frame clones only, with some absent. Altogether about 120,000 clones are present, approximately 88% being singletons, with the ten largest covering about 3.2%. The sequenced material came from blood. The sequence was obtained from a man aged 35 to 55 in good health.

The CDR3 loop reads CASTGTSGGPPDTQYF. In DNA, the CDR3 is TGTGCCAGCACCGGGACTAGCGGGGGGCCCCCGGATACGCAGTATTTT. This chain uses TRBV28 with TRBJ2-3, with TRBD2 identical over 15 bases. The ends lost 7 bases at V and 6 bases at J; junction bases unmatched: 8. The CDR3 covers 16 residues. Germline CDR1 reads MDHEN; CDR2 reads SYDVKM.